Below, 7 T cell receptor beta chains from the same sample are listed, as sequenced in a study of blood T cell repertoires in COVID-19. Here immunoSEQ multiplex PCR was the method, and the copy in TCRdb shows in-frame clones only, minus some. The data hold a few hundred thousand clones, with roughly 88% observed a single time. Sample: peripheral blood. These receptors came from a woman aged 25 to 39 with acute or convalescent COVID-19.

The chain has TRBV3-1 (or the pseudogene TRBV3-2) and TRBJ1-5; no firm D call. CDR3 length equals 17 residues. The V gene's germline CDR1 is LGHDT and CDR2 YNNKEL (reference sequence). V shed 1 base and J shed 2 bases, with 15 bases lying between them. The CDR3 region is CASSQGVTRGGNQPQHF. In DNA, the CDR3 is TGTGCCAGCAGCCAAGGGGTAACCCGAGGAGGCAATCAGCCCCAGCATTTT.

The V call is TRBV6-6, the J call TRBJ2-1; 9 positions match TRBD2. The CDR3 loop spans 17 amino acids. V lost 5 bases to trimming and J lost 3 bases; unmatched junction nucleotides: 11. The germline V gene has CDR1 MNHNY and CDR2 SVGAGI (reference sequence). The CDR3 here is CASSPDPGLALYNEQFF. The CDR3 coding sequence is TGTGCCAGCAGTCCTGACCCAGGACTAGCGCTCTACAATGAGCAGTTCTTC.

V gene TRBV7-9 combines with J gene TRBJ2-3; 9 bases map to TRBD2. Germline V lookup: CDR1 SEHNR, CDR2 FQNEAQ (reference sequence). The V and J ends lost 6 bases and 6 bases, in that order; junction bases with no gene match: 16. The CDR3 covers 17 residues. CDR3 in amino acids: CASSTLLAGAGGDTQYF. As DNA, the CDR3 is TGTGCCAGCAGTACTCTACTAGCGGGTGCCGGGGGGGATACGCAGTATTTT.

The chain is built from TRBV14 and TRBJ1-2; TRBD1 matches 7 bases. The V and J ends lost 4 bases and 4 bases, in that order; junction bases with no gene match: 12. The CDR3 extends over 16 amino acids. Germline CDR1 is SGHDN and CDR2 is FVKESK. CDR3 amino acids: CASSPNNGQDVYGYTF. The CDR3 DNA is TGTGCCAGCAGCCCAAACAACGGACAGGACGTCTATGGCTACACCTTC.

The chain uses TRBV24-1 and TRBJ1-1, with D possibly matching TRBD1 (6 bases). This CDR3 is built from 15 residues. V was clipped by 5 bases and J by 3 bases, with 15 bases between them. Germline V gene lookup returns CDR1 KGHDR and CDR2 SFDVKD. This CDR3 is CATSGNRVLDTEAFF. CDR3 DNA: TGTGCCACCAGTGGCAACAGGGTGTTGGACACTGAAGCTTTCTTT.

V gene TRBV6-5 combines with J gene TRBJ1-3, with 8 bases that match TRBD1. V gave up 6 bases and J gave up 2 bases; unmatched junction bases: 6. The CDR3 extends over 15 amino acids. Germline lookup yields CDR1 MNHEY and CDR2 SVGAGI. The CDR3 region is CASRPDRAPGNTIYF. The CDR3 region has the DNA TGTGCCAGCAGACCGGACAGGGCACCTGGAAACACCATATATTTT.

The gene calls are TRBV4-1 and TRBJ2-4; maybe TRBD1 (6 bases). CDR1 and CDR2 from the germline V gene are MGHRA and YSYEKL. This CDR3 region has 16 residues. Trimming stripped 1 base from V and 0 bases from J, with 10 bases between. In DNA, the CDR3 is TGCGCCAGCAGCCAAGTGGGGGCGGGAGCCAAAAACATTCAGTACTTC. Amino acids: CASSQVGAGAKNIQYF.